The present TCR beta chain was sequenced within a study of blood T cell repertoires in COVID-19. Study-wide context: Material from acute and convalescent COVID-19 was sourced from the United States, Italy and Spain.

Original analysis: Amplification with reference gene primers provided the estimates of nucleated cell counts. The assay was immunoSEQ multiplex PCR, and TCRdb's table has in-frame clones only and misses some. The V and J calls and clone size come from that table; D and trimming were worked out from the DNA. The sample records some 200,000 clones, about 85% being singletons. Germline trimming cut 2 bases from V and 4 bases from J; bases unmatched to any gene: 6. CDR3 size: 16 residues. CDR1 is MDHEN, CDR2 SYDVKM, per germline. This clone was counted once. The chain couples TRBV28 to TRBJ2-5; 11 bases map to TRBD2. The source is a man aged 70-80 years with acute or convalescent COVID-19. Sequencing was performed on peripheral blood. CDR3 in DNA: TGTGCCAGCAGTTTAACGGCTAGCGGGGGGAGAGAGACCCAGTACTTC. This codes for CASSLTASGGRETQYF.